This T cell receptor beta chain was recorded in a study of blood T cell repertoires in COVID-19. Study details: Spain, Italy and the United States supplied samples that represented acute and convalescent COVID-19. T cells, B-cell-depleted T cells, or PBMCs provided the cDNA or gDNA that served as material.

How the authors handled the data: Researchers report that nucleated cell counts were estimated from reference gene primer amplification. Data came from immunoSEQ multiplex PCR; TCRdb stores just in-frame clones and leaves some out. D and trimming were read from the DNA, whereas the V and J calls and clone size are those reported in that table. The data contain about 72,000 clones, 80% to 90% of them singletons. V was shortened by 4 bases and J by 4 bases, with 21 bases between the two germline ends. This CDR3 spans 17 amino acids. The germline V gene has CDR1 SGDLS and CDR2 YYNGEE. The sequencing sample was made of peripheral blood. The chain links TRBV9 to TRBJ2-1, with D tentatively TRBD1 (6 bases). This receptor was taken from a man aged 65 to 85 with active or convalescent COVID-19. The CDR3 sequence is CASSKDEQGVRYNEQFF. CDR3 bases: TGTGCCAGCAGCAAAGATGAACAGGGTGTGCGGTACAATGAGCAGTTCTTC.